This is a list of T cell receptor beta chains from one sample in a study of blood T cell repertoires in COVID-19. Repertoires were generated with immunoSEQ multiplex PCR, while TCRdb's copy carries only in-frame clones and drops some. Of 300,000 to 500,000 clones listed, approximately 85% are singletons. Sequencing was done on a sample of PBMCs or T cells enriched from blood (not recorded which). The receptors stem from a woman aged 40 to 55 with acute COVID-19. CDR3s include the opening cysteine and the closing phenylalanine or tryptophan. A D gene is named only where the DNA matches it firmly. Clone size, where shown, is once, few, many, or a class for clones that have expanded.

V	J	D	size	CDR3	DNA
TRBV25-1	TRBJ1-1	.	.	CASNEGTGGTEAFF	TGTGCCAGCAATGAGGGGACGGGGGGTACTGAAGCTTTCTTT
TRBV6-5	TRBJ1-6	.	.	CASSYSSSYNSPLHF	TGTGCCAGCAGTTACTCTAGCTCCTATAATTCACCCCTCCACTTT
TRBV2	TRBJ2-3	TRBD2	.	CASNSGGAPDTQYF	TGTGCCAGCAATAGCGGGGGGGCCCCAGATACGCAGTATTTT
TRBV6-1	TRBJ1-6	TRBD1	.	CASSVLGQGYNSPLHF	TGTGCCAGCAGTGTGCTGGGACAGGGTTATAATTCACCCCTCCACTTT
TRBV5-5	TRBJ1-2	TRBD1	.	CASSRDSNYGYTF	TGTGCCAGCAGCAGGGACAGTAACTATGGCTACACCTTC
TRBV12-3/TRBV12-4	TRBJ2-4	.	.	CASSPPRGNIQYF	TGTGCCAGCAGCCCTCCCCGGGGGAACATTCAGTACTTC
TRBV12-3/TRBV12-4	TRBJ1-3	.	once	CASSWTLENTIYF	TGTGCCAGCAGCTGGACACTGGAGAACACCATATATTTT
TRBV4-1	TRBJ2-3	TRBD1	.	CASSPSDRGRDTQYF	TGCGCCAGCAGCCCCTCGGACAGGGGTCGAGATACGCAGTATTTT
TRBV5-1	TRBJ2-1	.	.	CASSIGQNNEQFF	TGCGCCAGCAGCATCGGACAGAACAATGAGCAGTTCTTC
TRBV5-1	TRBJ1-1	.	.	CASSLVGGRNTEAFF	TGCGCCAGCAGCTTGGTGGGGGGGCGAAACACTGAAGCTTTCTTT
TRBV30	TRBJ1-5	.	.	CAWRHREEHNQPQHF	TGTGCCTGGAGACACAGGGAAGAGCACAATCAGCCCCAGCATTTT
TRBV3-1/TRBV3-2	TRBJ1-2	TRBD1	.	CASSQGTGNYGYTF	TGTGCCAGCAGCCAAGGGACAGGGAACTATGGCTACACCTTC
TRBV7-8	TRBJ2-1	TRBD2	.	CASSLASSGGADEQFF	TGTGCCAGCAGCTTAGCGTCTAGCGGGGGGGCGGATGAGCAGTTCTTC
TRBV30	TRBJ1-4	TRBD1	.	CAWSGGQGVGKKLFF	TGTGCCTGGAGCGGAGGACAGGGGGTTGGGAAAAAACTGTTTTTT
TRBV19	TRBJ2-7	TRBD1	.	CASRINGQAAVYEQYF	TGTGCCAGTAGGATCAACGGACAGGCGGCTGTTTACGAGCAGTACTTC
TRBV4-1	TRBJ1-4	.	.	CASSQVWASNEKLFF	TGCGCCAGCAGCCAAGTATGGGCCTCTAATGAAAAACTGTTTTTT
TRBV10-2	TRBJ1-1	TRBD1	once	CASSSGDRLEAFF	TGCGCCAGCAGCTCCGGGGACAGGTTAGAAGCTTTCTTT
TRBV2	TRBJ1-4	.	.	CASSERDFVEKLFF	TGTGCCAGCAGTGAGAGGGATTTTGTTGAAAAACTGTTTTTT
TRBV24-1	TRBJ1-1	.	.	CATSDATGGGYTEAFF	TGTGCCACCAGTGACGCGACAGGAGGCGGATACACTGAAGCTTTCTTT
TRBV5-5	TRBJ1-1	TRBD1	.	CASSRDRGTSLNTEAFF	TGTGCCAGCAGCCGGGACAGGGGAACATCCTTGAACACTGAAGCTTTCTTT
TRBV19	TRBJ1-6	.	.	CASSGPGLNYNSPLHF	TGTGCCAGTAGTGGGCCGGGACTGAACTATAATTCACCCCTCCACTTT
TRBV30	TRBJ2-3	.	.	CAWTPGTQKDTQYF	TGTGCCTGGACCCCCGGGACACAGAAAGATACGCAGTATTTT
TRBV20-1	TRBJ2-7	.	.	CSARQNYEQYF	TGCAGTGCTAGACAGAATTACGAGCAGTACTTC
TRBV7-9	TRBJ1-2	.	many	CASSLALDNIYGYTF	TGTGCCAGCAGCTTAGCGTTGGACAACATCTATGGCTACACCTTC
TRBV5-1	TRBJ1-2	.	.	CASSLDQGLDYGYTF	TGCGCCAGCAGCTTGGACCAGGGTCTCGACTATGGCTACACCTTC
TRBV11-2	TRBJ1-2	TRBD1	.	CASSKDRSEWYGYTF	TGTGCCAGCAGCAAGGACAGGTCAGAGTGGTATGGCTACACCTTC
TRBV9	TRBJ1-1	.	once	CASSRSDWYTEAFF	TGTGCCAGCAGCCGGTCTGATTGGTACACTGAAGCTTTCTTT
TRBV5-6	TRBJ2-1	TRBD1	.	CASSLDGQGDNEQFF	TGTGCCAGCAGCTTGGACGGACAGGGGGACAATGAGCAGTTCTTC
TRBV9	TRBJ2-5	.	.	CASSVTEGTQYF	TGTGCCAGCAGCGTTACCGAGGGGACCCAGTACTTC
TRBV6-5	TRBJ1-5	.	.	CASSFERYSNQPQHF	TGTGCCTCCTCTTTCGAGCGGTATAGCAATCAGCCCCAGCATTTT
TRBV19	TRBJ1-1	.	once	CASSVGGFGTEAFF	TGTGCCAGTAGTGTCGGGGGTTTCGGCACTGAAGCTTTCTTT
TRBV7-6	TRBJ1-3	.	few	CASSLETGSGNTIYF	TGTGCCAGCAGCTTAGAGACAGGCTCTGGAAACACCATATATTTT
TRBV10-3	TRBJ1-5	.	.	CAISPAQGQPQHF	TGTGCCATCAGTCCTGCACAGGGTCAGCCCCAGCATTTT
TRBV29-1	TRBJ1-1	TRBD1	few	CSVMGQGIGTEAFF	TGCAGCGTTATGGGACAGGGGATTGGCACTGAAGCTTTCTTT
TRBV5-6	TRBJ2-2	.	.	CASSSRNTGELFF	TGTGCCAGCAGCTCTCGGAACACCGGGGAGCTGTTTTTT
TRBV27	TRBJ1-2	.	.	CASSSTANYGYTF	TGTGCCAGCAGTTCGACAGCTAACTATGGCTACACCTTC
TRBV15	TRBJ2-7	.	.	CATSRVRVVEQYF	TGTGCCACCAGCAGAGTCAGGGTCGTCGAGCAGTACTTC
TRBV27	TRBJ1-5	.	.	CASSGQSNQPQHF	TGTGCCAGCAGCGGACAAAGCAATCAGCCCCAGCATTTT
TRBV30	TRBJ1-2	.	.	CAWRRRDSGGYTF	TGTGCCTGGAGGAGGCGGGATTCAGGTGGCTACACCTTC
TRBV5-1	TRBJ1-5	TRBD1	.	CASSLGGTDSNQPQHF	TGCGCCAGCAGCTTGGGAGGGACAGATAGCAATCAGCCCCAGCATTTT
TRBV19	TRBJ2-7	.	.	CASSWQGTSYEQYF	TGTGCCAGTAGTTGGCAGGGTACGTCCTACGAGCAGTACTTC
TRBV18	TRBJ2-5	.	.	CASSPPGRETQYF	TGTGCCAGCTCACCACCCGGTAGAGAGACCCAGTACTTC